The 15 T cell receptor beta chains listed next were all sequenced from one sample in a study of cytomegalovirus exposure and HLA in healthy donors. This table comes from immunoSEQ multiplex PCR, and its TCRdb copy is limited to in-frame clones, with some not included. Among 250,000 to 350,000 clones listed, roughly 90% were seen once. Sequencing was carried out using PBMCs. Every receptor here comes from a woman aged 18-35 years in good health and CMV-seronegative.

The rearrangement uses TRBV5-1 and TRBJ2-1; D ambiguous. V was cut by 0 bases and J by 9 bases, with 16 bases left in between. This CDR3 contains 15 residues. The germline CDR1 and CDR2 sequences are SGHRS and YFSETQ. CDR3 sequence reads: CASSLDLGGMVEQFF. CDR3 coding DNA: TGCGCCAGCAGCTTGGATCTCGGCGGTATGGTTGAGCAGTTCTTC.

This clone appeared a single time. This chain links TRBV5-1 with TRBJ2-7; the match to TRBD2 covers 10 bases. Per the germline V gene, CDR1 is SGHRS and CDR2 is YFSETQ. V dropped 0 bases and J dropped 5; count of bases not matched to a gene: 8. CDR3 length equals 16 residues. CDR3 coding DNA: TGCGCCAGCAGCTTGGATCCCCCTAGCGGGAGTAACGAGCAGTACTTC. Its translation: CASSLDPPSGSNEQYF.

This clone was counted between two and nine times. The DNA of the CDR3 is TGTGCCAGTAGGGTAGGGGTCGTAGGGAATGAGCAGTTCTTC. As protein: CASRVGVVGNEQFF. The chain links TRBV19 to TRBJ2-1; a possible D gene is TRBD1 (5 bases). V was pared by 6 bases and J by 7 bases, with 16 bases between. There are 14 residues in the CDR3. Looked up from germline, CDR1 is LNHDA and CDR2 is SQIVND (reference sequence).

In nucleotides, the CDR3 is TGTGCCAGCAGCTTATTTGACAGCTACACAGATACGCAGTATTTT. It specifies CASSLFDSYTDTQYF. J is TRBJ2-3 and V is TRBV7-2; TRBD1 might be the D (5 bases). The V and J ends lost 2 bases and 2 bases respectively, with 11 bases between them. Germline V CDR1 and CDR2: SGHTA, FQGNSA. This CDR3 has 15 residues.

This clone showed up just once. This chain joins TRBV14 and TRBJ2-2; D remains ambiguous. The CDR3 runs 14 residues. V shed 3 bases and J shed 2 bases, with 7 bases lying between them. The germline CDR1 and CDR2 sequences are SGHDN and FVKESK. The CDR3 region has the DNA TGTGCCAGCAGCCATGTACAAAACACCGGGGAGCTGTTTTTT. Its translation: CASSHVQNTGELFF.

The chain recombines TRBV27 with TRBJ2-7; 9 bases align to TRBD1. J lost 2 bases, V lost 5 bases, and 4 bases had no gene match. The CDR3 spans 14 residues. The germline V gene has CDR1 MNHEY and CDR2 SMNVEV (reference sequence). CDR3 sequence (DNA): TGTGCCAGCAGTAATAGACAGGGGGCCTACGAGCAGTACTTC. This encodes CASSNRQGAYEQYF.

V usage is TRBV28 and J usage is TRBJ2-3, with D possibly being TRBD2 (5 bases). CDR1 is MDHEN, CDR2 SYDVKM, per germline. V was pared by 6 bases and J by 11 bases, with 18 bases between. The CDR3 is made up of 13 amino acids. The CDR3 DNA is TGTGCCAGCAGCCCCGGGAATCCCCCATTGCAGTATTTT. It codes for CASSPGNPPLQYF.

The V and J genes are TRBV30 and TRBJ1-1, with D uncertain. The CDR3 sequence is 12 residues long. Germline CDR1 GTSNPN, CDR2 SVGIG (reference sequence). Trimming removed 3 bases from V and 8 bases from J, with 13 bases in between. The CDR3, as DNA: TGTGCCTGGAGGAGGATAGGCGGGGAAGCTTTCTTT. Translation: CAWRRIGGEAFF. Full variable domain (rest looked up from reference TRBV30 and TRBJ1-1): SQTIHQWPATLVQPVGSPLSLECTVEGTSNPNLYWYRQAAGRGLQLLFYSVGIGQISSEVPQNLSASRPQDRQFILSSKKLLLSDSGFYLCAWRRIGGEAFFGQGTRLTVV.

The rearrangement links TRBV5-4 to TRBJ2-1; 16 nucleotides agree with TRBD2. The V and J ends lost 4 bases and 2 bases, in that order; junction bases with no gene match: 6. Germline CDR1 is SGHNT and CDR2 is YYREEE (reference sequence). The length of the CDR3 is 18 residues. The CDR3 sequence: CASSPGLAGGAAYNEQFF. The CDR3 DNA reads TGTGCCAGCAGCCCGGGACTAGCGGGAGGGGCCGCCTACAATGAGCAGTTCTTC.

DNA for the CDR3: TGTGCCAGCTCTCCCAGGGGGAACCAAGAGACCCAGTACTTC. Translating it yields CASSPRGNQETQYF. J is TRBJ2-5 and V is TRBV18, with 7 positions matching TRBD1. Germline V gene data show CDR1 as KGHSH and CDR2 as LQKENI. The CDR3 contains 14 residues. J lost 0 bases, V lost 6 bases, and 4 bases had no gene match.

The CDR3 DNA is TGTGCCAGCAGTTTAGCGGGCTTAGCAGACTCTTACAATGAGCAGTTCTTC. This codes for CASSLAGLADSYNEQFF. J is TRBJ2-1 and V is TRBV28, with D perhaps matching TRBD2 (5 bases). The CDR3 runs 17 residues. Per the germline V gene, CDR1 is MDHEN and CDR2 is SYDVKM. V was trimmed by 2 bases and J by 4 bases, leaving 18 bases between them.

The chain uses TRBV19 and TRBJ1-6, with 8 bases that match TRBD1. V trimming: 4 bases; J trimming: 5 bases; junction bases outside the gene matches: 4. The length of the CDR3 is 15 residues. CDR1 and CDR2 (germline): LNHDA, SQIVND (reference sequence). The CDR3 reads CASSTGTGNNSPLHF. In DNA, the CDR3 is TGTGCCAGTAGTACCGGGACAGGCAATAATTCACCCCTCCACTTT.

This clone was counted only a few times. The chain carries TRBV19 and TRBJ1-1; 7 bases map to TRBD1. Germline assignment: CDR1 LNHDA and CDR2 SQIVND (reference sequence). J was trimmed by 5 bases and V by 6 bases; bases with no gene match: 6. The CDR3 extends over 13 amino acids. In nucleotides, the CDR3 is TGTGCCAGTAGATACAGGGGTGAGACTGAAGCTTTCTTT. Residues: CASRYRGETEAFF.

The V gene is TRBV2, the J gene TRBJ2-7; D is uncertain. Trimming left V 2 bases short and J 2 bases short, with 7 bases between. The CDR3 has 13 residues. The V gene's germline CDR1 is SNHLY and CDR2 FYNNEI. CDR3 region: CASSERLTYEQYF. CDR3 nucleotides: TGTGCCAGCAGTGAACGACTGACCTACGAGCAGTACTTC.

V and J are TRBV29-1 and TRBJ2-1, with D uncertain. The germline V gene encodes CDR1 SQVTM and CDR2 ANQGSEA. This CDR3 spans 14 amino acids. The V gene lost 6 bases and the J gene lost 5 bases, with 17 bases spanning the gap. For the CDR3, the DNA is TGCAGCGTCCCAGCCAGAGGCAGAAACAATGAGCAGTTCTTC. This gives the protein CSVPARGRNNEQFF.